The entry below gives a single T cell receptor beta chain sequence along with its context. The antigen is not known. These data are taken from a study of CD8+ T cells in alopecia areata. Treatment given: oral pan-JAK inhibitor, 5-10 mg twice daily. cDNA reverse transcribed from extracted RNA served as the sequencing template. Clones were read by immunoSEQ multiplex PCR, and TCRdb kept only the in-frame ones, dropping some. The data show more than 200,000 clones, around 66% seen once. V dropped 2 bases and J dropped 3 bases, with 10 bases sitting between them. This CDR3 has 14 amino acids. The germline gives CDR1 MNHEY, CDR2 SMNVEV (reference sequence). Broader study findings: Throughout tofacitinib, many expanded lesional clones continued to persist in scalp and blood.

The TCR comes from a human donor with alopecia areata. The chain is built from TRBV27 and TRBJ2-5; D remains unclear. The sample here was CD4+ T cells sorted from blood, taken at week 4, from a patient treated with tofacitinib. The CDR3 nucleotides read TGTGCCAGCAGTTTACGGCTAACAGAAGAGACCCAGTACTTC. Residues: CASSLRLTEETQYF.